These 16 T cell receptor beta chains originate from one sample sequenced in a study of blood T cell repertoires in COVID-19. Method: immunoSEQ multiplex PCR; TCRdb's copy keeps in-frame clones and lacks some. The repertoire includes a few hundred thousand clones, 90% of them detected once, and approximately 16% sits in the top ten. Source material: PBMCs or T cells enriched from blood (not recorded which). All receptors derive from a man aged 30 to 45 who had been exposed to COVID-19.

This clone was detected once. V is TRBV6-4 and J is TRBJ2-1; 7 bases agree with TRBD2. Germline V gene lookup returns CDR1 MRHNA and CDR2 SNTAGT. The trim removed 0 bases at V and 8 bases at J, leaving 7 bases unmatched. The CDR3 consists of 15 residues. The DNA for the CDR3 is TGTGCCAGCAGTGACTCGGGGGGGGGAATGGATGAGCAGTTCTTC. It yields the protein CASSDSGGGMDEQFF.

The V and J genes are TRBV10-2 and TRBJ1-6; tentatively, D is TRBD1 (5 bases). There are 13 residues in the CDR3. Germline V gene sequence: CDR1 WSHSY, CDR2 SAAADI. Trimming cost V 6 bases and J 6 bases, with 9 bases left between them. The CDR3 nucleotides read TGCGCCAGCAGCGACAGTATTAATTCACCCCTCCACTTT. This translates into CASSDSINSPLHF.

This clone was seen a few times. The chain recombines TRBV19 with TRBJ1-2; the D gene is possibly TRBD1 (5 bases). This CDR3 region has 15 residues. CDR1 LNHDA and CDR2 SQIVND come from the germline V gene (reference sequence). Trimming cost V 9 bases and J 5 bases, with 22 bases left between them. The DNA for the CDR3 is TGTGCCAGCCGACCGACAGAGCGACCGTCTTATGGCTACACCTTC. Protein sequence: CASRPTERPSYGYTF.

The rearrangement uses TRBV15 and TRBJ2-1, with a possible D match to TRBD2 (7 bases). Trimming shortened V by 10 bases and J by 4 bases, and 20 bases separated the two germline ends. The CDR3 spans 15 residues. Looked up from germline, CDR1 is LNHNV and CDR2 is YYDKDF (reference sequence). The CDR3 DNA follows: TGTGCCATAGCATCCGGGGGGCTTCTTTACAATGAGCAGTTCTTC. It encodes CAIASGGLLYNEQFF.

V is TRBV3-1 (or the pseudogene TRBV3-2) and J is TRBJ2-5, with TRBD1 matching 7 bases. The CDR3 is made up of 15 amino acids. CDR1 is LGHDT and CDR2 is YNNKEL in the germline V gene (reference sequence). The ends lost 2 bases at V and 1 base at J; junction bases unmatched: 4. The CDR3 protein is CASSQPRQGQETQYF. CDR3 DNA sequence: TGTGCCAGCAGCCAACCAAGACAGGGCCAAGAGACCCAGTACTTC.

The V and J genes are TRBV14 and TRBJ2-7; the D gene is possibly TRBD2 (6 bases). The CDR3 has 16 amino acids. The V end lost 0 bases, the J end lost 4 bases, and 16 bases lay between the germline ends. Germline-derived CDR1 and CDR2 are SGHDN and FVKESK. The CDR3 loop reads CASSQDPYGGYYEQYF. The CDR3 nucleotides read TGTGCCAGCAGCCAAGATCCATACGGGGGATATTACGAGCAGTACTTC.

DNA for the CDR3: TGTGCCAGCATAACGAGCCCGTTGAGAAACACCATATATTTT. Amino acids: CASITSPLRNTIYF. The chain uses TRBV2 and TRBJ1-3; D ambiguous. CDR3 size: 14 residues. V lost 7 bases and J 5 bases, leaving 15 bases between the germline ends. Germline CDR1 and CDR2: SNHLY and FYNNEI. Together with reference TRBV2 and TRBJ1-3, the CDR3 gives the full variable domain: EPEVTQTPSHQVTQMGQEVILRCVPISNHLYFYWYRQILGQKVEFLVSFYNNEISEKSEIFDDQFSVERPDGSNFTLKIRSTKLEDSAMYFCASITSPLRNTIYFGEGSWLTVV.

The V call is TRBV29-1, the J call TRBJ2-3, with a tentative D call TRBD1 (5 bases). The V gene's germline CDR1 is SQVTM and CDR2 ANQGSEA. V gave up 4 bases and J gave up 1 base, with 12 bases separating them. The CDR3 is 14 residues long. The CDR3 loop is CSVVKIGGTDTQYF. DNA of the CDR3: TGCAGCGTTGTAAAGATAGGGGGCACAGATACGCAGTATTTT.

The CDR3 DNA follows: TGCGCCAGCAGCCCAAAACAGGGTCTCTTGGACGAGCAGTACTTC. Encoded protein: CASSPKQGLLDEQYF. V and J are TRBV4-1 and TRBJ2-7, with a possible D match to TRBD1 (6 bases). Germline V gene sequence: CDR1 MGHRA, CDR2 YSYEKL. Trimming took off 4 bases at V and 5 bases at J, with 18 bases between the two ends. The CDR3 sequence is 15 residues long.

The V call is TRBV7-3, the J call TRBJ2-2; 7 bases align to TRBD2. The CDR3 has 15 amino acids. J lost 0 bases, V lost 6 bases, and 4 bases had no gene match. In germline, CDR1 is SGHTA, CDR2 FQGTGA. DNA of the CDR3: TGTGCCAGCAGGCGGGGGACCTCGAACACCGGGGAGCTGTTTTTT. This codes for CASRRGTSNTGELFF.

The CDR3 nucleotides read TGTGCCAGCAGTGAAGAGGGGACAGAATTCTTC. Protein: CASSEEGTEFF. The V call is TRBV6-1, the J call TRBJ2-1; 7 bases line up with TRBD1. Germline lookup yields CDR1 MNHNS and CDR2 SASEGT. This CDR3 contains 11 residues. V trimming: 1 base; J trimming: 16 bases; junction bases outside the gene matches: 4.

V usage is TRBV11-2 and J usage is TRBJ2-3, with D possibly matching TRBD1 (6 bases). V shed 1 base and J shed 0 bases, with 11 bases lying between them. The CDR3 consists of 16 residues. Germline loops: CDR1 SGHAT, CDR2 FQNNGV. As DNA, the CDR3 is TGTGCCAGCAGCTTAGGAGCAGGGGCTAGCACAGATACGCAGTATTTT. Protein: CASSLGAGASTDTQYF.

The V and J genes are TRBV6-5 and TRBJ2-5; no firm D call. V was cut by 0 bases and J by 1 base, with 9 bases left in between. The CDR3 spans 15 residues. Germline V gene sequence: CDR1 MNHEY, CDR2 SVGAGI. The CDR3 DNA is TGTGCCAGCAGTTACTCGATTGGCACCCAAGAGACCCAGTACTTC. Its translation is CASSYSIGTQETQYF.

In its sample, this clone was seen once. This sequence joins TRBV2 and TRBJ2-2, with D hard to call. The CDR3 totals 15 residues. V was clipped by 6 bases and J by 1 base, with 12 bases between them. Germline assignment: CDR1 SNHLY and CDR2 FYNNEI. The CDR3 nucleotides read TGTGCCAGCAGCCAACCCCAGCGGAACACCGGGGAGCTGTTTTTT. It codes for CASSQPQRNTGELFF.

The rearrangement links TRBV6-5 to TRBJ1-3, with D tentatively TRBD1 (6 bases). The CDR3 is made up of 15 amino acids. Germline V CDR1 and CDR2: MNHEY, SVGAGI. The V gene lost 5 bases and the J gene lost 0 bases, with 11 bases spanning the gap. CDR3 sequence reads: CASSITGLSGNTIYF. The DNA of the CDR3 is TGTGCCAGCAGTATAACAGGGCTCTCTGGAAACACCATATATTTT.

The chain joins TRBV5-1 to TRBJ2-5, with a tentative D call TRBD1 (6 bases). The length of the CDR3 is 14 residues. Looked up from germline, CDR1 is SGHRS and CDR2 is YFSETQ. Trimming left V 1 base short and J 7 bases short, with 14 bases between. The chain's CDR3 is CASSLYREVVTQYF. CDR3 bases: TGCGCCAGCAGCTTGTACAGGGAAGTTGTGACCCAGTACTTC.